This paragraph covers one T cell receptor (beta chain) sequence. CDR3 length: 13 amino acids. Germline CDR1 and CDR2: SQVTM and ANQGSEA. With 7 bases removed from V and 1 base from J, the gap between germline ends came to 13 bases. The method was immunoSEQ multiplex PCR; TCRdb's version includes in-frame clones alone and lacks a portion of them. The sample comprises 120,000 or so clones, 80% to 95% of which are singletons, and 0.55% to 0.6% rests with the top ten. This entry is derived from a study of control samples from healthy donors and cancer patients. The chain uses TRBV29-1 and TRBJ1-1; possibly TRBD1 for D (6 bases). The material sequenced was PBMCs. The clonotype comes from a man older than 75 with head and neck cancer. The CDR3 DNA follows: TGCAGCGCAGAATTGACAGGGAACACTGAAGCTTTCTTT. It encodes CSAELTGNTEAFF.